One sample yielded the 32 T cell receptor beta chains listed below, sequenced in a study of blood T cell repertoires in COVID-19. Profiled with immunoSEQ multiplex PCR; TCRdb holds only in-frame clones, not every one. The table includes some 130,000 clones, 84% detected once. Sequencing was performed on peripheral blood. The receptors derive from a human donor in a cohort sampled during active COVID-19.

This clone was seen only once. This chain joins TRBV6-1 and TRBJ2-3; no clear D. The CDR3 contains 15 residues. CDR1 is MNHNS, CDR2 SASEGT, per germline. V lost 3 bases and J 1 base, leaving 11 bases between the germline ends. CDR3 region: CASSDALLRTDTQYF. The DNA of the CDR3 is TGTGCCAGCAGTGATGCACTCCTACGCACAGATACGCAGTATTTT.

Within the sample, this clone is medium-sized (0.01 to 0.1%). The V call is TRBV5-1, the J call TRBJ2-2; TRBD2 is a possible D gene (6 bases). Germline V CDR1 and CDR2: SGHRS, YFSETQ. This CDR3 is built from 14 residues. Trimming left V 5 bases short and J 4 bases short, with 12 bases between. DNA of the CDR3: TGCGCCAGCAGTCGGGACGGGGGCACCGGGGAGCTGTTTTTT. Its translation is CASSRDGGTGELFF.

The count of this clone is one. V and J are TRBV7-9 and TRBJ2-5; D possibly corresponds to TRBD1 (6 bases). V dropped 1 base and J dropped 2 bases, with 11 bases sitting between them. The CDR3 is made up of 15 amino acids. The germline V gene has CDR1 SEHNR and CDR2 FQNEAQ (reference sequence). The CDR3 DNA reads TGTGCCAGCAGCTTAGGCAGGGGTCCGCAAGAGACCCAGTACTTC. It is translated as CASSLGRGPQETQYF.

V usage is TRBV7-2 and J usage is TRBJ2-3, with 7 bases that match TRBD2. Germline loops: CDR1 SGHTA, CDR2 FQGNSA. The CDR3 runs 16 residues. V shed 2 bases, J shed 3 bases, and the junction held 8 bases outside the gene matches. CDR3: CASSLRPSGATDTQYF. In DNA, the CDR3 is TGTGCCAGCAGCTTAAGACCTAGCGGAGCGACAGATACGCAGTATTTT.

As for this clone: At one boundary the junction diverges from the germline segment, which might be a read error. The chain recombines TRBV7-2 with TRBJ2-4; D is unclear. CDR3 length: 12 residues. CDR1 and CDR2 from the germline V gene are SGHTA and FQGNSA. The CDR3 sequence is CASSLNQVPPDF. CDR3 in DNA: TGTGCCAGCAGCTTAAATCAAGTCCCCCCGGACTTC.

The chain recombines TRBV19 with TRBJ2-7, with 7 nucleotides matching TRBD2. The CDR3 is 13 residues long. Losses at the gene ends were 6 bases for V and 4 bases for J; bases not matched to a gene: 6. The V gene's germline CDR1 is LNHDA and CDR2 SQIVND (reference sequence). CDR3 nucleotides: TGTGCCAGTAGGAAGGTCGGGGGGTACGAGCAGTACTTC. It encodes CASRKVGGYEQYF. The whole variable domain, remainder taken from reference TRBV19 and TRBJ2-7, is DGGITQSPKYLFRKEGQNVTLSCEQNLNHDAMYWYRQDPGQGLRLIYYSQIVNDFQKGDIAEGYSVSREKKESFPLTVTSAQKNPTAFYLCASRKVGGYEQYFGPGTRLTVT.

The chain carries TRBV2 and TRBJ1-5; perhaps TRBD1 as D (6 bases). The CDR3 has 15 residues. Germline V gene sequence: CDR1 SNHLY, CDR2 FYNNEI. V dropped 1 base and J dropped 3 bases, with 10 bases sitting between them. CDR3 nucleotides: TGTGCCAGCAGTGAAGAGGCGGGGGCCAATCAGCCCCAGCATTTT. Translation: CASSEEAGANQPQHF.

A single count supports this clone. V usage is TRBV24-1 and J usage is TRBJ1-1; no firm D call. Trimming removed 4 bases from V and 4 bases from J, with 12 bases in between. CDR1 KGHDR and CDR2 SFDVKD come from the germline V gene. The CDR3 loop spans 14 amino acids. Here the CDR3 reads CATSDPTRGTEAFF. The DNA for the CDR3 is TGTGCCACCAGTGACCCAACCCGGGGCACTGAAGCTTTCTTT.

Here the CDR3 reads CASSWVIAGTNTGELFF. For the CDR3, the DNA is TGTGCCAGCAGCTGGGTAATTGCGGGGACGAACACCGGGGAGCTGTTTTTT. The rearrangement uses TRBV7-9 and TRBJ2-2; perhaps TRBD2 as D (6 bases). The CDR3 length is 17 residues. The V end was cut by 4 bases, the J end by 0 bases, with 15 bases between. Germline V CDR1 and CDR2: SEHNR, FQNEAQ (reference sequence).

The rearrangement links TRBV19 to TRBJ1-3; D might be TRBD1 (5 bases). Germline assignment: CDR1 LNHDA and CDR2 SQIVND (reference sequence). The CDR3 runs 15 residues. The V end lost 5 bases, the J end lost 2 bases, and 13 bases lay between the germline ends. The CDR3: CASSAGGFAGNTIYF. CDR3 bases: TGTGCCAGTAGTGCCGGGGGTTTTGCTGGAAACACCATATATTTT.

As concerns this clone: An end of the junction differs from the germline gene, which may be a read error. The chain uses TRBV7-7 and TRBJ2-5; 10 bases map to TRBD2. The CDR3 loop spans 12 amino acids. Germline assignment: CDR1 SSHAT and CDR2 FNYEAQ (reference sequence). The CDR3 DNA follows: TGCGCCAGCAGCAGTAGCGGGGGGCCTAAATACTTC. Its protein is CASSSSGGPKYF.

V and J are TRBV2 and TRBJ1-2; D is perhaps TRBD1 (5 bases). Trimming left V 2 bases short and J 5 bases short, with 15 bases between. Germline V gene sequence: CDR1 SNHLY, CDR2 FYNNEI. The CDR3 contains 15 residues. In nucleotides, the CDR3 is TGTGCCAGCAGTGAATGGGGGGGAGGTCCGTATGGCTACACCTTC. Translated: CASSEWGGGPYGYTF.

This chain uses TRBV6-6 with TRBJ2-1, with D perhaps TRBD2 (6 bases). This CDR3 region has 14 residues. Germline lookup yields CDR1 MNHNY and CDR2 SVGAGI (reference sequence). Trimming cost V 6 bases and J 2 bases, with 11 bases left between them. The chain's CDR3 is CASRSPGAYNEQFF. As DNA, the CDR3 is TGTGCCAGCAGGTCACCGGGGGCCTACAATGAGCAGTTCTTC.

J is TRBJ2-7 and V is TRBV5-1, with 8 positions matching TRBD1. The CDR3 consists of 13 residues. Germline CDR1 is SGHRS and CDR2 is YFSETQ. Trimming cost V 4 bases and J 4 bases; bases outside gene matches: 4. Here the CDR3 DNA reads TGCGCCAGCAGCCCCGACAGGGGTTACGAGCAGTACTTC. Amino acids: CASSPDRGYEQYF.

The J gene is TRBJ1-2, the V gene TRBV7-9; no clear D. Germline V gene sequence: CDR1 SEHNR, CDR2 FQNEAQ (reference sequence). The CDR3 contains 16 residues. Trimming removed 5 bases from V and 6 bases from J, with 22 bases in between. The CDR3 sequence is CASSPPLRGNSDGYTF. For the CDR3, the DNA is TGTGCCAGCAGCCCCCCTCTGCGAGGGAACTCTGATGGCTACACCTTC.

The V gene is TRBV19, the J gene TRBJ1-4, with D unresolved. V was pared by 2 bases and J by 0 bases, with 10 bases between. Germline V lookup: CDR1 LNHDA, CDR2 SQIVND (reference sequence). CDR3 length: 16 amino acids. The CDR3 loop reads CASSIPLRSTNEKLFF. The CDR3 bases are TGTGCCAGTAGTATACCCCTGAGATCAACTAATGAAAAACTGTTTTTT.

The rearrangement joins TRBV9 to TRBJ1-6; a possible D gene is TRBD1 (5 bases). The CDR3 totals 15 residues. Trimming took 0 bases from V and 9 from J, leaving 13 bases between them. CDR1 and CDR2 from the germline V gene are SGDLS and YYNGEE. In nucleotides, the CDR3 is TGTGCCAGCAGCGTAGGGGAGGGACTTGGTTCACCCCTCCACTTT. Translating gives CASSVGEGLGSPLHF. The full variable domain, rest sourced from reference TRBV9 and TRBJ1-6, is DSGVTQTPKHLITATGQRVTLRCSPRSGDLSVYWYQQSLDQGLQFLIQYYNGEERAKGNILERFSAQQFPDLHSELNLSSLELGDSALYFCASSVGEGLGSPLHFGNGTRLTVT.

This clone came up a few times. The chain carries TRBV7-9 and TRBJ2-3; D gene unclear. This CDR3 region has 14 residues. The germline V gene encodes CDR1 SEHNR and CDR2 FQNEAQ (reference sequence). Between the trimmed V and J ends, which lost 5 bases and 0 bases, there was a span of 9 bases. The CDR3: CASSTSTSTDTQYF. CDR3 DNA: TGTGCCAGCAGCACCTCAACTAGCACAGATACGCAGTATTTT.

The chain couples TRBV7-6 to TRBJ1-1; D remains ambiguous. The CDR3 is 14 residues long. V was clipped by 2 bases and J by 1 base, with 8 bases between them. The germline gives CDR1 SGHVS, CDR2 FNYEAQ. The CDR3 reads CASSLSSENTEAFF. CDR3 DNA: TGTGCCAGCAGCTTATCCTCAGAGAACACTGAAGCTTTCTTT. The full variable domain, completed using reference TRBV7-6 and TRBJ1-1, is GAGVSQSPRYKVTKRGQDVALRCDPISGHVSLYWYRQALGQGPEFLTYFNYEAQQDKSGLPNDRFSAERPEGSISTLTIQRTEQRDSAMYRCASSLSSENTEAFFGQGTRLTVV.

V gene TRBV27 combines with J gene TRBJ1-5; D uncertain. This CDR3 has 14 residues. Trimming left V 5 bases short and J 0 bases short, with 8 bases between. Per germline, CDR1 MNHEY and CDR2 SMNVEV (reference sequence). CDR3 bases: TGTGCCAGCAGTCTAGCCGGTAGCAATCAGCCCCAGCATTTT. Its protein is CASSLAGSNQPQHF.

The J gene is TRBJ1-2, the V gene TRBV19, with 7 bases identical to TRBD1. From germline, CDR1 is LNHDA and CDR2 SQIVND (reference sequence). The CDR3 is made up of 12 amino acids. After removal of 6 bases from V and 6 bases from J, the junction contained 4 bases not matched to a gene. In DNA, the CDR3 is TGTGCCAGTAGGGACAGGAGGCATGGCTACACCTTC. The encoded protein is CASRDRRHGYTF.

The V call is TRBV7-8, the J call TRBJ1-1; a possible D gene is TRBD1 (5 bases). Per the germline V gene, CDR1 is SGHVS and CDR2 is FQNEAQ. The V end was cut by 8 bases, the J end by 2 bases, with 21 bases between. The length of the CDR3 is 16 residues. The CDR3 is CASVVGPQPYNTEAFF. The CDR3 DNA sequence: TGTGCCAGCGTCGTGGGGCCCCAACCCTATAACACTGAAGCTTTCTTT.

Only a few counts were recorded for this clone. The V gene is TRBV9, the J gene TRBJ1-1; D is unclear. CDR1 and CDR2 (germline): SGDLS, YYNGEE. V gave up 0 bases and J gave up 1 base, with 4 bases separating them. The CDR3 spans 13 residues. The CDR3 DNA is TGTGCCAGCAGCGTAGCTTCGAACACTGAAGCTTTCTTT. It specifies CASSVASNTEAFF.

This chain joins TRBV7-9 and TRBJ2-7, with a tentative D call TRBD1 (6 bases). The CDR3 covers 13 residues. Trimming stripped 5 bases from V and 5 bases from J, with 13 bases between. Per the germline V gene, CDR1 is SEHNR and CDR2 is FQNEAQ (reference sequence). The CDR3 loop is CASSAGETHEQYF. CDR3 sequence (DNA): TGTGCCAGCAGCGCAGGGGAGACGCACGAGCAGTACTTC.

CDR3 region: CASSLLGGQETQYF. The CDR3 DNA reads TGTGCCAGCAGCCTCCTGGGGGGCCAAGAGACCCAGTACTTC. The chain employs TRBV5-6 and TRBJ2-5; a possible D gene is TRBD2 (6 bases). The CDR3 has 14 amino acids. V was cut by 4 bases and J by 1 base, with 11 bases left in between. Germline V CDR1 and CDR2: SGHDT, YYEEEE.

J is TRBJ2-6 and V is TRBV27, with 10 bases fitting TRBD1. This CDR3 region has 18 residues. Unmatched junction bases numbered 3, after V lost 1 base and J lost 0 bases. Germline-derived CDR1 and CDR2 are MNHEY and SMNVEV (reference sequence). The CDR3 DNA reads as TGTGCCAGCAGTTTATACGGGACAGGGGCCTCTGGGGCCAACGTCCTGACTTTC. This sequence encodes CASSLYGTGASGANVLTF.

The chain carries TRBV5-4 and TRBJ2-2, with TRBD2 identical over 9 bases. This CDR3 is built from 15 residues. Looked up from germline, CDR1 is SGHNT and CDR2 is YYREEE (reference sequence). The ends lost 4 bases at V and 6 bases at J; junction bases unmatched: 7. The CDR3 sequence is CASSGGGAWAGELFF. CDR3 coding DNA: TGTGCCAGCAGCGGCGGGGGGGCCTGGGCCGGGGAGCTGTTTTTT.

This clone has a handful of counts. The rearrangement joins TRBV5-1 to TRBJ1-6; D is possibly TRBD1 (5 bases). The CDR3 runs to 12 residues. Germline CDR1 and CDR2: SGHRS and YFSETQ. Trimming shortened V by 0 bases and J by 11 bases, and 6 bases separated the two germline ends. This chain's CDR3 is CASSLGQPPLHF. The CDR3 DNA is TGCGCCAGCAGCTTGGGACAGCCACCCCTCCACTTT. Looking up the rest from reference TRBV5-1 and TRBJ1-6 gives the full variable domain: KAGVTQTPRYLIKTRGQQVTLSCSPISGHRSVSWYQQTPGQGLQFLFEYFSETQRNKGNFPGRFSGRQFSNSRSEMNVSTLELGDSALYLCASSLGQPPLHFGNGTRLTVT.

This clone appeared a few times. The chain links TRBV7-2 to TRBJ2-1, with 8 bases lining up with TRBD2. CDR1 SGHTA and CDR2 FQGNSA come from the germline V gene. This CDR3 region has 16 residues. V shed 5 bases, J shed 2 bases, and the junction held 8 bases outside the gene matches. The DNA of the CDR3 is TGTGCCAGCAGCCCCCACAGCGGGGGACCCTACAATGAGCAGTTCTTC. This translates into CASSPHSGGPYNEQFF.

The J gene is TRBJ2-7, the V gene TRBV3-1 (or the pseudogene TRBV3-2); 9 bases match TRBD1. Per the germline V gene, CDR1 is LGHDT and CDR2 is YNNKEL (reference sequence). Trimming at V came to 4 bases and at J to 7 bases, leaving 11 bases not matched to a gene. The CDR3 consists of 15 residues. The CDR3 loop reads CASSPQTGGSGEQYF. The CDR3 DNA is TGTGCCAGCAGCCCCCAGACAGGGGGTTCGGGGGAGCAGTACTTC.

The J gene is TRBJ1-1, the V gene TRBV25-1; 7 nucleotides match TRBD1. Germline V gene lookup returns CDR1 MGHDK and CDR2 SYGVNS. This CDR3 has 14 amino acids. V was clipped by 6 bases and J by 1 base; unmatched bases: 5. CDR3 in DNA: TGTGCCAGCAGCTGGACAGGCCCGAACACTGAAGCTTTCTTT. Translated, it gives CASSWTGPNTEAFF.

The chain has TRBV5-1 and TRBJ2-3; D is unclear. V shed 4 bases and J shed 8 bases, with 17 bases lying between them. Germline CDR1 and CDR2: SGHRS and YFSETQ. The CDR3 spans 14 residues. This CDR3 reads CASSPSMSPGTQYF. The CDR3, as DNA: TGCGCCAGCAGCCCCTCCATGAGCCCAGGTACGCAGTATTTT.